Listed here are 8 T cell receptor beta chains from one sample, sequenced in a study of persistence of HIV-infected CD4 T cells. These receptors are not linked to any known antigen. The libraries were made with immunoSEQ version 4 in survey mode. Using immunoSEQ multiplex PCR, the repertoire was profiled, and TCRdb retains in-frame clones only, with some absent. The sample has approximately 45,000 clones; more than 80% are singletons. Anti-CD3/anti-CD28 beads served as a nonspecific positive control stimulus. Responding CD4+ T cells were sorted by upregulation of both CD40 ligand and CD69. The sample in question was CD4+ T cells sorted from PBMCs after roughly 18-hour stimulation, obtained from a patient who received antiretroviral therapy. These receptors originate from an adult woman with HIV who was CMV-seropositive.

The chain is built from TRBV3-1 (or the pseudogene TRBV3-2) and TRBJ1-6, with TRBD1 matching 10 bases. This CDR3 spans 19 amino acids. Germline V gene sequence: CDR1 LGHDT, CDR2 YNNKEL (reference sequence). V lost 0 bases, J lost 7 bases, and 12 bases stayed unmatched. In DNA form, the CDR3 reads TGTGCCAGCAGCCAAGATCCCAGGGACAGGGGCTGGAGAAATTCACCCCTCCACTTT. Translation: CASSQDPRDRGWRNSPLHF.

This sequence joins TRBV27 and TRBJ2-1; 9 bases map to TRBD1. The CDR3 sequence is 16 residues long. The junction had 10 bases not matched to a gene; V was cut back by 3 bases and J by 7 bases. The germline V gene encodes CDR1 MNHEY and CDR2 SMNVEV (reference sequence). CDR3 DNA sequence: TGTGCCAGCAGTTTGGGGCCCGGACAGGGGTATAATGAGCAGTTCTTC. This gives the protein CASSLGPGQGYNEQFF.

Only one count was recorded for this clone. CDR3 residues: CASSISPGEKLFF. Written as DNA, the CDR3 is TGTGCCAGTAGTATATCACCGGGAGAAAAACTGTTTTTT. This chain links TRBV19 with TRBJ1-4; D is ambiguous. Trimming cost V 2 bases and J 8 bases, with 9 bases left between them. The CDR3 runs 13 residues. Germline loops: CDR1 LNHDA, CDR2 SQIVND (reference sequence).

This clone has just one count. The gene calls are TRBV29-1 and TRBJ1-4; 7 nucleotides agree with TRBD1. This CDR3 spans 13 amino acids. V lost 6 bases, J lost 5 bases, and 6 bases stayed unmatched. The germline CDR1 and CDR2 sequences are SQVTM and ANQGSEA. The CDR3 DNA reads as TGCAGCGTAGGACAGGCCGCGAATGAAAAACTGTTTTTT. It encodes CSVGQAANEKLFF.

The rearrangement uses TRBV28 and TRBJ1-6, with D perhaps TRBD1 (5 bases). Between the trimmed V and J ends, which lost 9 bases and 5 bases, there was a span of 8 bases. Germline CDR1 reads MDHEN; CDR2 reads SYDVKM. The CDR3 runs to 12 residues. The CDR3 region has the DNA TGTGCCAGTAGACAGAATAATTCACCCCTCCACTTT. Its protein product is CASRQNNSPLHF.

The J gene is TRBJ2-3, the V gene TRBV2; D remains ambiguous. Trimming pared 6 bases from V and 5 bases from J, leaving 6 bases between. Germline V gene lookup returns CDR1 SNHLY and CDR2 FYNNEI. The CDR3 sequence is 11 residues long. The CDR3 region has the DNA TGTGCCAGCAGCCCCCAAGATACGCAGTATTTT. It codes for CASSPQDTQYF.

The chain uses TRBV3-1 (or the pseudogene TRBV3-2) and TRBJ1-3, with a tentative D call TRBD1 (5 bases). V lost 3 bases, J lost 2 bases, and 8 bases lay in between. There are 14 residues in the CDR3. The germline gives CDR1 LGHDT, CDR2 YNNKEL (reference sequence). The CDR3 DNA is TGTGCCAGCAGCCAGGGGGGACCTGGAAACACCATATATTTT. Amino acid sequence: CASSQGGPGNTIYF.

V is TRBV4-1 and J is TRBJ2-7; TRBD1 agrees at 8 bases. The CDR3 spans 15 residues. V shed 3 bases, J shed 3 bases, and the junction held 7 bases outside the gene matches. From germline, CDR1 is MGHRA and CDR2 YSYEKL. The chain's CDR3 is CASSQDREVFYEQYF. CDR3 DNA: TGCGCCAGCAGCCAGGACAGGGAGGTCTTCTACGAGCAGTACTTC.